This TCR beta chain was recorded in a study of T cell repertoires in cytomegalovirus infection. Study-wide context: Shared public TCR beta signatures pointed to both CMV infection and a matching HLA type. Study-wide results and caveats: Summed frequency of public TCR beta families distinguished CMV carriers with the relevant HLA. HLA-C-restricted, CMV-specific TCR beta clonotypes were dominant ex vivo.

Each CDR3 protein is one row after TCRdb ran MiXCR on the reads. The sample holds 97,000 or so distinct CDR3 sequences, 16% seen once. This clonotype was seen a few times. What it recognizes is unknown. This CDR3 spans 16 amino acids. Germline V gene data show CDR1 as PRHDT and CDR2 as FYEKMQ (reference sequence). V lost 4 bases to trimming and J lost 1 base, with 14 bases between them. Sequences were obtained from PBMCs. The receptor comes from a human donor in good health (CMV status not recorded). Some clones in this sample may be carry-over from other donors' samples. This rearrangement joins TRBV13 to TRBJ2-1; D not certain. CDR3 in amino acids: CASSSPVGVSYNEQFF. The CDR3 nucleotides read TGTGCCAGCAGCTCCCCGGTTGGAGTTTCCTACAATGAGCAGTTCTTC.